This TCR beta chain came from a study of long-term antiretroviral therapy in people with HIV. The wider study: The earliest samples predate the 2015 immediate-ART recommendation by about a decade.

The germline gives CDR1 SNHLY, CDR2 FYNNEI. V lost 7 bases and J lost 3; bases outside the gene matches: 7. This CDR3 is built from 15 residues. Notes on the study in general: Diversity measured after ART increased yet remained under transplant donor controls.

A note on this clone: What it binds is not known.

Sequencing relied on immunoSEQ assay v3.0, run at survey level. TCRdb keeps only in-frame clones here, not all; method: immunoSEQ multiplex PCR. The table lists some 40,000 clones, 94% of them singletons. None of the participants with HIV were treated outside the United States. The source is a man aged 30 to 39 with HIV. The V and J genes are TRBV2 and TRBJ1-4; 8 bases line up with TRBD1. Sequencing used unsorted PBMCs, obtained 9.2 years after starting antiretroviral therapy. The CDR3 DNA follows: TGTGCCAGCAAGGGGCAGGGGGCGCCTAATGAAAAACTGTTTTTT. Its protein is CASKGQGAPNEKLFF. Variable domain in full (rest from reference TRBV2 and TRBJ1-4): EPEVTQTPSHQVTQMGQEVILRCVPISNHLYFYWYRQILGQKVEFLVSFYNNEISEKSEIFDDQFSVERPDGSNFTLKIRSTKLEDSAMYFCASKGQGAPNEKLFFGSGTQLSVL.